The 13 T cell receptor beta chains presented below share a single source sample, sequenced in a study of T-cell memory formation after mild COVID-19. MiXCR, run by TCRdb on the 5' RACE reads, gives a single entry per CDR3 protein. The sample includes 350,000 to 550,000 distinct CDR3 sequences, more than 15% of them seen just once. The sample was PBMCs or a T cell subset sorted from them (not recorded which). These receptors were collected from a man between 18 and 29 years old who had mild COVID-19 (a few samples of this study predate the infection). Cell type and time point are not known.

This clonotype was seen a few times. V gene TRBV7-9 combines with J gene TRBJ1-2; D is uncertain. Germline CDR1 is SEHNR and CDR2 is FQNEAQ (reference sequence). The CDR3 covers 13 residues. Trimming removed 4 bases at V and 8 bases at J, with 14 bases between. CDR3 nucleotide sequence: TGTGCCAGCAGCTCGGGCCAATTTGAAGGCTACACCTTC. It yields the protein CASSSGQFEGYTF.

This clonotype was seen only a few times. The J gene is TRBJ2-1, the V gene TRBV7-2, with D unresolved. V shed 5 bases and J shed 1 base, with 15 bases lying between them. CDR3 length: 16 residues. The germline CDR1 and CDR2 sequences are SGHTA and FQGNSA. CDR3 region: CASSDWLGPSYNEQFF. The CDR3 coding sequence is TGTGCCAGCAGCGACTGGTTAGGTCCGTCCTACAATGAGCAGTTCTTC.

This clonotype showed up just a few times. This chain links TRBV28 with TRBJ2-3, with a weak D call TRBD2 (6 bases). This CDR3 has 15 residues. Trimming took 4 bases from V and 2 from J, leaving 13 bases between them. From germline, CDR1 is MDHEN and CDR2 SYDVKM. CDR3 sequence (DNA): TGTGCCAGCAGTTGGGCTAGCGAGTTCACAGATACGCAGTATTTT. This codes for CASSWASEFTDTQYF.

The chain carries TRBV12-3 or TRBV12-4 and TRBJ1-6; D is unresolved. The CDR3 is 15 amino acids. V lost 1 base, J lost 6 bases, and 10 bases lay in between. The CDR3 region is CASSLGSQFNSPLHF. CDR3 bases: TGTGCCAGCAGTTTAGGGTCCCAATTTAATTCACCCCTCCACTTT.

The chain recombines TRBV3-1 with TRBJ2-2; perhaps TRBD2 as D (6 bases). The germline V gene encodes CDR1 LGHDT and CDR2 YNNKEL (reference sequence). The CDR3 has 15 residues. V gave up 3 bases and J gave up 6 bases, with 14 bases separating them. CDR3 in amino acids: CASSQGTSYPGELFF. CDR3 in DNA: TGTGCCAGCAGCCAGGGAACTAGCTACCCCGGGGAGCTGTTTTTT. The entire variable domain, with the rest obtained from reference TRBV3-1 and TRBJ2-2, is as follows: DTAVSQTPKYLVTQMGNDKSIKCEQNLGHDTMYWYKQDSKKFLKIMFSYNNKELIINETVPNRFSPKSPDKAHLNLHINSLELGDSAVYFCASSQGTSYPGELFFGEGSRLTVL.

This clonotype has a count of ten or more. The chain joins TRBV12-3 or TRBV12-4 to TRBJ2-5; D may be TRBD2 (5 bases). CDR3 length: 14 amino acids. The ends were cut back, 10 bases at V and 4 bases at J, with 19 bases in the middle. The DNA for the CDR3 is TGTGCCACCTCCTCCGGGATAGTGACAGAGACCCAGTACTTC. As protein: CATSSGIVTETQYF.

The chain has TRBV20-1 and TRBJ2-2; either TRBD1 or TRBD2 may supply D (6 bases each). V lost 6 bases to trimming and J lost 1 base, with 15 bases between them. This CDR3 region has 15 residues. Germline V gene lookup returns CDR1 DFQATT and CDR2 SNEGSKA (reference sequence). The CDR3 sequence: CSAQTEGGNTGELFF. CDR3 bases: TGCAGTGCGCAGACGGAGGGGGGGAACACCGGGGAGCTGTTTTTT.

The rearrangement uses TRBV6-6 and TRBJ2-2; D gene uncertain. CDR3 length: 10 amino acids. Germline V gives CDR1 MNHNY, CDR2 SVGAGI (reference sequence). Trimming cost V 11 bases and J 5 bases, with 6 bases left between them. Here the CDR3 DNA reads TGTGCCGCTGGGACCGGGGAGCTGTTTTTT. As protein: CAAGTGELFF.

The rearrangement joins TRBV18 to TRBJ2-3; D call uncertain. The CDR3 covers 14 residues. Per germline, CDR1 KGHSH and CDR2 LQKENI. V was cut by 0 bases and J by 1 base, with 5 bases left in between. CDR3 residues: CASSPPDRTDTQYF. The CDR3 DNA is TGTGCCAGCTCACCACCGGACCGCACAGATACGCAGTATTTT.

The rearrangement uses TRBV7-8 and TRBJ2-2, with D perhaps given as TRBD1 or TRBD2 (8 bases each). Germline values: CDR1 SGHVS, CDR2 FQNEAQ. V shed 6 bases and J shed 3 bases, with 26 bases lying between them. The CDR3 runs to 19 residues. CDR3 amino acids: CASRRGQGRAGGHTGELFF. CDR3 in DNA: TGTGCCAGCAGACGAGGACAGGGCCGGGCGGGGGGTCACACCGGGGAGCTGTTTTTT.

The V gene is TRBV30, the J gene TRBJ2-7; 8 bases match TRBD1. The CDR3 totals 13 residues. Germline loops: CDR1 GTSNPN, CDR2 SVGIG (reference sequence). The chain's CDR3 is CARGRQGAYEQYF. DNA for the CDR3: TGTGCGCGGGGTAGGCAGGGGGCGTACGAGCAGTACTTC.

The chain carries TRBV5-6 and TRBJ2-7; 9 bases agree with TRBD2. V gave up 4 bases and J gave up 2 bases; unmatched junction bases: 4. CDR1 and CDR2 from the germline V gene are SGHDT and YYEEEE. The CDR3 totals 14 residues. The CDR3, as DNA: TGTGCCAGCAGCGCGACTAGCGGCCCCTACGAGCAGTACTTC. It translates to CASSATSGPYEQYF.

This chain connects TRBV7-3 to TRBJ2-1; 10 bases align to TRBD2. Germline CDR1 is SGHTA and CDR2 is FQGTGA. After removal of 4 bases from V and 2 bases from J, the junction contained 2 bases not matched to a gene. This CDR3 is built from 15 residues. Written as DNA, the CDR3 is TGTGCCAGCAGCTGGCTAGCGGGGGCCTACAATGAGCAGTTCTTC. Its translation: CASSWLAGAYNEQFF. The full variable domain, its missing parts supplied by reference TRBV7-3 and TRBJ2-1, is GAGVSQTPSNKVTEKGKYVELRCDPISGHTALYWYRQSLGQGPEFLIYFQGTGAADDSGLPNDRFFAVRPEGSVSTLKIQRTERGDSAVYLCASSWLAGAYNEQFFGPGTRLTVL.